A single sample gave rise to the 29 T cell receptor beta chains below, sequenced in a study. TCRdb reanalysed the RT-PCR reads using MiXCR and keeps one entry per CDR3 protein. This sample yields about 700,000 distinct CDR3 sequences, of which around 14% are seen a single time; about 3.6% belongs to the top ten. Sequencing was carried out using memory CD4+ T cells from blood. These receptor sequences come from a female donor in good health, serving as a healthy control.

The CDR3 region is CASGSGLAGGSQTQYF. The CDR3 DNA reads TGTGCCAGCGGCTCGGGGCTAGCGGGAGGAAGCCAGACCCAGTACTTC. V usage is TRBV2 and J usage is TRBJ2-5; 11 bases line up with TRBD2. CDR1 is SNHLY and CDR2 is FYNNEI in the germline V gene. V gave up 8 bases and J gave up 6 bases; unmatched junction bases: 14. CDR3 length equals 16 residues.

This clonotype has ten or more counts. The chain links TRBV5-1 to TRBJ2-1; 10 bases agree with TRBD2. Germline CDR1 reads SGHRS; CDR2 reads YFSETQ. The CDR3 sequence is 16 residues long. V was pared by 4 bases and J by 7 bases, with 11 bases of the junction left unmatched. The CDR3 nucleotides are TGCGCCAGCAGCGAGTCTAGCGGGAGAGGAGTAAATGAGCAGTTCTTC. This translates into CASSESSGRGVNEQFF.

This clonotype was observed a few times. This rearrangement joins TRBV7-8 to TRBJ2-2; no clear D gene. Trimming stripped 2 bases from V and 4 bases from J, with 17 bases between. The CDR3 runs to 17 residues. The germline gives CDR1 SGHVS, CDR2 FQNEAQ. This CDR3 reads CASSLWHNSDLTGELFF. The CDR3, as DNA: TGTGCCAGCAGCTTATGGCACAATTCGGACCTCACCGGGGAGCTGTTTTTT.

The rearrangement uses TRBV20-1 and TRBJ2-7; no definite D call. Deletions cut 3 bases from V and 4 bases from J, with 7 bases between. The CDR3 sequence is 11 residues long. The V gene's germline CDR1 is DFQATT and CDR2 SNEGSKA (reference sequence). This chain's CDR3 is CSASRVYEQYF. CDR3 coding DNA: TGCAGTGCTAGCCGGGTTTACGAGCAGTACTTC.

V gene TRBV5-1 combines with J gene TRBJ2-1; D gene ambiguous. V was trimmed by 0 bases and J by 5 bases, leaving 6 bases between them. Germline assignment: CDR1 SGHRS and CDR2 YFSETQ. The CDR3 consists of 13 residues. CDR3 sequence reads: CASSLGHNNEQFF. As DNA, the CDR3 is TGCGCCAGCAGCTTGGGCCACAACAATGAGCAGTTCTTC.

This clonotype was found a few times. The V and J genes are TRBV9 and TRBJ2-1, with 10 bases fitting TRBD2. After removal of 4 bases from V and 3 bases from J, the junction contained 4 bases not matched to a gene. CDR1 and CDR2 (germline): SGDLS, YYNGEE. The CDR3 covers 15 residues. The CDR3 coding sequence is TGTGCCAGCAGCAATAGCGGGGGGATCTACAATGAGCAGTTCTTC. This translates into CASSNSGGIYNEQFF. Combining the CDR3 with reference TRBV9 and TRBJ2-1 gives the whole variable domain DSGVTQTPKHLITATGQRVTLRCSPRSGDLSVYWYQQSLDQGLQFLIQYYNGEERAKGNILERFSAQQFPDLHSELNLSSLELGDSALYFCASSNSGGIYNEQFFGPGTRLTVL.

The chain combines TRBV20-1 with TRBJ2-5; 7 nucleotides line up with TRBD1. The CDR3 loop spans 13 amino acids. Trimming took 5 bases from V and 5 from J; bases not matched to a gene: 8. CDR1 and CDR2 (germline): DFQATT, SNEGSKA (reference sequence). DNA of the CDR3: TGCAGTGCTTTGCGACAGGGCGGGGAGACCCAGTACTTC. Translated, it gives CSALRQGGETQYF.

This clonotype was counted ten times or more. The V gene is TRBV4-2, the J gene TRBJ2-5; 8 positions agree with TRBD1. CDR3 length equals 14 residues. Losses at the gene ends were 2 bases for V and 7 bases for J; bases not matched to a gene: 6. Per the germline V gene, CDR1 is LGHNA and CDR2 is YNFKEQ. In nucleotides, the CDR3 is TGTGCCAGCAGCCAAACTGGACAGGGTATGACCCAGTACTTC. Its protein product is CASSQTGQGMTQYF.

In its sample, this clonotype was seen many times. The chain uses TRBV7-2 and TRBJ1-2, with TRBD1 identical over 8 bases. The CDR3 loop spans 16 amino acids. Trimming removed 1 base from V and 8 bases from J; junction bases left unmatched: 12. The germline V gene encodes CDR1 SGHTA and CDR2 FQGNSA. CDR3 sequence: CASSLDNHQGAGGYTF. The CDR3 nucleotides read TGTGCCAGCAGCTTAGACAATCATCAGGGGGCAGGGGGCTACACCTTC.

At least ten counts were recorded for this clonotype. This rearrangement joins TRBV6-6 to TRBJ1-5; D is perhaps TRBD1 (5 bases). There are 15 residues in the CDR3. Germline CDR1 is MNHNY and CDR2 is SVGAGI (reference sequence). V lost 0 bases and J lost 4, with 10 bases in between. CDR3 nucleotide sequence: TGTGCCAGCAGTTACTCGGGGCGGGGGAATCAGCCCCAGCATTTT. It specifies CASSYSGRGNQPQHF.

The genes are TRBV20-1 and TRBJ2-5, with D possibly TRBD1 on 5 matching bases. Germline CDR1 reads DFQATT; CDR2 reads SNEGSKA (reference sequence). The CDR3 spans 14 residues. Trimming shortened V by 3 bases and J by 1 base, and 12 bases separated the two germline ends. The CDR3 loop is CSASDRTGQETQYF. The CDR3 DNA reads as TGCAGTGCTAGTGACAGAACGGGCCAAGAGACCCAGTACTTC.

This chain links TRBV20-1 with TRBJ1-1, with a possible D match to TRBD1 (6 bases). Germline lookup yields CDR1 DFQATT and CDR2 SNEGSKA (reference sequence). The CDR3 loop spans 12 amino acids. V was trimmed by 3 bases and J by 7 bases, leaving 12 bases between them. Here the CDR3 reads CSASEGGFEAFF. In DNA, the CDR3 is TGCAGTGCTAGTGAGGGGGGGTTTGAAGCTTTCTTT.

The gene calls are TRBV7-8 and TRBJ2-3; D is possibly TRBD1 (5 bases). V lost 1 base, J lost 0 bases, and 14 bases lay in between. Per germline, CDR1 SGHVS and CDR2 FQNEAQ. CDR3 length equals 17 residues. CDR3: CASSLGTAGFSTDTQYF. The CDR3, as DNA: TGTGCCAGCAGCTTAGGGACCGCAGGGTTTAGCACAGATACGCAGTATTTT.

This clonotype occurred a few times. The chain combines TRBV12-3 or TRBV12-4 with TRBJ2-1; possibly TRBD2 for D (6 bases). V lost 6 bases to trimming and J lost 10 bases, with 19 bases between them. The CDR3 loop spans 14 amino acids. This CDR3 is CASSPMGTPSEQFF. For the CDR3, the DNA is TGTGCCAGCAGCCCAATGGGGACTCCTTCGGAGCAGTTCTTC.

This clonotype was detected many times. V is TRBV6-5 and J is TRBJ1-1; tentative D call: TRBD1 (5 bases). The CDR3 sequence is 18 residues long. The ends were cut back, 5 bases at V and 5 bases at J, with 27 bases in the middle. Germline assignment: CDR1 MNHEY and CDR2 SVGAGI. CDR3 region: CASSPQSPDPAGWTEAFF. The CDR3 bases are TGTGCCAGCAGTCCACAGAGTCCCGATCCGGCAGGGTGGACTGAAGCTTTCTTT.

V usage is TRBV28 and J usage is TRBJ2-5; weak D call: TRBD1 (6 bases). CDR1 MDHEN and CDR2 SYDVKM come from the germline V gene. The ends were cut back, 1 base at V and 5 bases at J, with 11 bases in the middle. The CDR3 length is 14 residues. The CDR3 reads CASSLYQGRETQYF. The CDR3 DNA reads as TGTGCCAGCAGTTTATACCAGGGGCGGGAGACCCAGTACTTC.

The chain employs TRBV12-3 or TRBV12-4 and TRBJ2-5; 12 bases agree with TRBD2. V was clipped by 5 bases and J by 5 bases; unmatched bases: 9. The CDR3 is made up of 16 amino acids. CDR3 sequence (DNA): TGTGCCAGCAGTCCGACTAGCGGGAGTGGGGGGGAGACCCAGTACTTC. This translates into CASSPTSGSGGETQYF.

This clonotype was counted only a few times. The chain employs TRBV15 and TRBJ1-5, with 7 bases lining up with TRBD1. With 0 bases clipped from V and 4 bases from J, the junction kept 15 bases outside the gene matches. CDR1 is LNHNV and CDR2 is YYDKDF in the germline V gene (reference sequence). The CDR3 contains 19 residues. CDR3 in DNA: TGTGCCACCAGCAGAGATGGGCCCGAGACAGGGAAAAGGAATCAGCCCCAGCATTTT. Amino acids: CATSRDGPETGKRNQPQHF.

V usage is TRBV9 and J usage is TRBJ2-3; TRBD1 might be the D (6 bases). V gave up 0 bases and J gave up 7 bases, with 12 bases separating them. The CDR3 contains 14 residues. Germline V gene sequence: CDR1 SGDLS, CDR2 YYNGEE. The CDR3 DNA follows: TGTGCCAGCAGCGTAGAGGGGGTCGGGAATACGCAGTATTTT. It specifies CASSVEGVGNTQYF.

This clonotype has only a few counts. The chain joins TRBV10-3 to TRBJ2-3; D remains ambiguous. From germline, CDR1 is ENHRY and CDR2 SYGVKD. V lost 7 bases and J lost 0, with 8 bases in between. The CDR3 has 13 residues. The CDR3: CAINPDSTDTQYF. In nucleotides, the CDR3 is TGTGCCATCAACCCGGATAGCACAGATACGCAGTATTTT.

V and J are TRBV12-3 or TRBV12-4 and TRBJ1-3; 8 nucleotides align to TRBD1. The CDR3 loop spans 15 amino acids. J was trimmed by 13 bases and V by 7 bases; bases with no gene match: 18. The CDR3 DNA reads TGTGCCAGCAAAGACTCAGGGGGCTCTGGAAACATTATATATTTT. This gives the protein CASKDSGGSGNIIYF.

This clonotype occurred a few times. The junction does not match germline at one end; this may be a read error. This sequence joins TRBV20-1 and TRBJ2-7; maybe TRBD1 (6 bases). The CDR3 spans 13 residues. Germline loops: CDR1 DFQATT, CDR2 SNEGSKA (reference sequence). DNA for the CDR3: TGCAGTGCTACCAGGACAGCCGGATACGATCAGTACTTC. Protein: CSATRTAGYDQYF.

V usage is TRBV11-2 and J usage is TRBJ2-2, with 10 bases identical to TRBD2. Germline assignment: CDR1 SGHAT and CDR2 FQNNGV. The CDR3 contains 16 residues. V shed 4 bases, J shed 4 bases, and the junction held 6 bases outside the gene matches. The CDR3 sequence is CASSYIAGGITGELFF. The CDR3 coding sequence is TGTGCCAGCAGCTATATAGCGGGGGGAATCACCGGGGAGCTGTTTTTT.

This clonotype was seen a few times. The chain carries TRBV12-3 or TRBV12-4 and TRBJ1-4; a weak D match, TRBD1 (5 bases). This CDR3 is built from 14 residues. V lost 3 bases and J 5 bases, leaving 10 bases between the germline ends. DNA of the CDR3: TGTGCCAGCAGTTTTTCGGGACCGAATGAAAAACTGTTTTTT. Translated, it gives CASSFSGPNEKLFF.

This sequence joins TRBV7-9 and TRBJ1-4; the match to TRBD1 covers 12 bases. CDR1 and CDR2 from the germline V gene are SEHNR and FQNEAQ (reference sequence). Germline trimming cut 5 bases from V and 9 bases from J; bases unmatched to any gene: 7. CDR3 length equals 15 residues. The CDR3 is CASSQGTGGDQKLFF. CDR3 DNA sequence: TGTGCCAGCAGCCAGGGGACAGGGGGCGATCAAAAACTGTTTTTT. Supplemented by reference TRBV7-9 and TRBJ1-4, the full variable domain reads DTGVSQNPRHKITKRGQNVTFRCDPISEHNRLYWYRQTLGQGPEFLTYFQNEAQLEKSRLLSDRFSAERPKGSFSTLEIQRTEQGDSAMYLCASSQGTGGDQKLFFGSGTQLSVL.

This clonotype has only a few counts. This chain joins TRBV15 and TRBJ1-3; 7 bases map to TRBD1. Germline V gene lookup returns CDR1 LNHNV and CDR2 YYDKDF (reference sequence). The CDR3 consists of 16 residues. With V trimmed by 3 bases and J by 0 bases, 5 bases remained unmatched. The CDR3 DNA sequence: TGTGCCACCAGCAGTGGGGACAGTAACTCTGGAAACACCATATATTTT. As protein: CATSSGDSNSGNTIYF.

The sample holds a few counts of this clonotype. J is TRBJ1-2 and V is TRBV20-1; a weak D match, TRBD1 (5 bases). V was trimmed by 3 bases and J by 3 bases, leaving 14 bases between them. In germline, CDR1 is DFQATT, CDR2 SNEGSKA (reference sequence). The length of the CDR3 is 14 residues. The CDR3 DNA reads TGCAGTGCTAGGACAGAAAAAGCACACTATGGCTACACCTTC. This gives the protein CSARTEKAHYGYTF.

The CDR3 DNA reads as TGCGCCAGCAGCCAAGAGGCCGCGGTAGCGGGAGTCCCCCCGTACTTC. It yields the protein CASSQEAAVAGVPPYF. V usage is TRBV4-1 and J usage is TRBJ2-7, with TRBD2 matching over 9 bases. V was pared by 0 bases and J by 12 bases, with 15 bases of the junction left unmatched. Germline CDR1 is MGHRA and CDR2 is YSYEKL. This CDR3 is built from 16 residues.

V usage is TRBV20-1 and J usage is TRBJ2-1; D gene ambiguous. V lost 2 bases, J lost 0 bases, and 11 bases lay in between. From germline, CDR1 is DFQATT and CDR2 SNEGSKA (reference sequence). The CDR3 covers 15 residues. The CDR3 DNA sequence: TGCAGTGCTAGACCGGCCGCTAGCTCCTACAATGAGCAGTTCTTC. Its translation is CSARPAASSYNEQFF.